These 14 T cell receptor beta chains share one sample of origin, sequenced in a study of T cell responses to AZD1222 COVID-19 vaccine. Method: immunoSEQ multiplex PCR; TCRdb's copy keeps in-frame clones and lacks some. The sample yields about 130,000 clones, about 91% seen once. Specimen: peripheral blood, collected on day 0 of AZD1222 vaccination. These receptor sequences come from an adult in good health.

This chain connects TRBV3-1 (or the pseudogene TRBV3-2) to TRBJ2-2; TRBD2 aligns across 7 bases. The germline V gene encodes CDR1 LGHDT and CDR2 YNNKEL (reference sequence). The CDR3 is 14 amino acids. J lost 5 bases, V lost 3 bases, and 3 bases had no gene match. CDR3 residues: CASSHRTSTGELFF. CDR3 DNA: TGTGCCAGCAGCCACCGGACTAGTACCGGGGAGCTGTTTTTT.

The rearrangement links TRBV19 to TRBJ2-3; 8 bases are shared with TRBD2. Trimming cost V 3 bases and J 5 bases; bases outside gene matches: 7. Germline V CDR1 and CDR2: LNHDA, SQIVND (reference sequence). The length of the CDR3 is 15 residues. DNA for the CDR3: TGTGCCAGTAGTATCATACTAGCGGAAGGAGATACGCAGTATTTT. Its translation is CASSIILAEGDTQYF.

The gene calls are TRBV11-1 and TRBJ1-1; no clear D. Deletions cut 5 bases from V and 1 base from J, with 11 bases between. CDR1 is SGHAT and CDR2 is FQDESV in the germline V gene (reference sequence). This CDR3 region has 14 residues. The CDR3 coding sequence is TGTGCCAGCAGCCCTTCCATCCAGAACACTGAAGCTTTCTTT. As protein: CASSPSIQNTEAFF.

V is TRBV24-1 and J is TRBJ1-1; D is possibly TRBD1 (6 bases). Trimming took off 8 bases at V and 0 bases at J, with 12 bases between the two ends. Germline-derived CDR1 and CDR2 are KGHDR and SFDVKD. The CDR3 runs to 14 residues. The CDR3 nucleotides read TGTGCCACCATGGGCAGGGGAGTGAACACTGAAGCTTTCTTT. Protein product: CATMGRGVNTEAFF.

This chain joins TRBV6-2 or TRBV6-3 and TRBJ2-1; 7 positions match TRBD2. The CDR3 covers 12 residues. After removal of 2 bases from V and 13 bases from J, the junction contained 5 bases not matched to a gene. Germline V CDR1 and CDR2: MNHEY, SVGEGT. The CDR3 DNA reads TGTGCCAGCAGTTACCGACGGGAGGCCCAGTTCTTC. This sequence encodes CASSYRREAQFF.

The CDR3 sequence: CASRTGVTIGALHF. CDR3 DNA: TGTGCCAGCAGAACAGGGGTTACTATAGGGGCCCTCCACTTT. V gene TRBV6-5 combines with J gene TRBJ1-6; 7 nucleotides agree with TRBD1. Germline V lookup: CDR1 MNHEY, CDR2 SVGAGI. The V segment lost 6 bases and the J segment 14 bases; nucleotides outside the gene matches: 13. The CDR3 runs 14 residues.

The chain is built from TRBV6-6 and TRBJ1-1, with no clear D. The V gene lost 4 bases and the J gene lost 5 bases, with 14 bases spanning the gap. The CDR3 consists of 14 residues. Looked up from germline, CDR1 is MNHNY and CDR2 is SVGAGI (reference sequence). The CDR3 sequence is CASSSWAGETEAFF. The CDR3 DNA follows: TGTGCCAGCAGTTCATGGGCAGGTGAGACTGAAGCTTTCTTT.

The chain uses TRBV2 and TRBJ2-5; D not certain. This CDR3 contains 12 residues. V lost 2 bases to trimming and J lost 5 bases, with 6 bases between them. The germline gives CDR1 SNHLY, CDR2 FYNNEI. The CDR3 sequence: CASSEMWETQYF. The CDR3 DNA sequence: TGTGCCAGCAGTGAAATGTGGGAGACCCAGTACTTC.

The chain uses TRBV5-1 and TRBJ1-1, with D perhaps TRBD1 (6 bases). CDR3 length: 14 residues. Germline V gene sequence: CDR1 SGHRS, CDR2 YFSETQ. V gave up 7 bases and J gave up 1 base, with 14 bases separating them. CDR3 coding DNA: TGCGCCAGCTCAACAGGGACGGAGAACACTGAAGCTTTCTTT. This gives the protein CASSTGTENTEAFF.

The rearrangement links TRBV3-1 (or the pseudogene TRBV3-2) to TRBJ1-3, with 7 bases lining up with TRBD1. Germline V gives CDR1 LGHDT, CDR2 YNNKEL (reference sequence). The CDR3 covers 19 residues. V was clipped by 3 bases and J by 10 bases; unmatched bases: 24. CDR3 in DNA: TGTGCCAGCAGCCAGGAGGTCCGGGACAGACTTTTCCCGAGGCGGACCATATATTTT. Translating gives CASSQEVRDRLFPRRTIYF.

The V gene is TRBV5-8, the J gene TRBJ1-3, with unresolved D. V lost 4 bases, J lost 4 bases, and 9 bases lay in between. From germline, CDR1 is SGHTS and CDR2 YDEGEE. The CDR3 runs 13 residues. The CDR3: CASSNNRGNTIYF. CDR3 coding DNA: TGTGCCAGCAGCAACAACCGAGGAAACACCATATATTTT. Combining the CDR3 with reference TRBV5-8 and TRBJ1-3 gives the whole variable domain EAGVTQSPTHLIKTRGQQATLRCSPISGHTSVYWYQQALGLGLQFLLWYDEGEERNRGNFPPRFSGRQFPNYSSELNVNALELEDSALYLCASSNNRGNTIYFGEGSWLTVV.

The chain has TRBV19 and TRBJ2-5; 7 positions agree with TRBD2. The CDR3 runs to 15 residues. With V trimmed by 1 base and J by 5 bases, 7 bases remained unmatched. From germline, CDR1 is LNHDA and CDR2 SQIVND (reference sequence). In DNA, the CDR3 is TGTGCCAGTAGTATAGGGGCGGGAGCCCTGGAGACCCAGTACTTC. It specifies CASSIGAGALETQYF.

V gene TRBV6-5 combines with J gene TRBJ2-2; D not certain. Germline CDR1 is MNHEY and CDR2 is SVGAGI. Trimming removed 2 bases from V and 3 bases from J, with 4 bases in between. This CDR3 has 13 amino acids. The CDR3: CASSYPYTGELFF. In DNA, the CDR3 is TGTGCCAGCAGTTACCCCTACACCGGGGAGCTGTTTTTT.

The DNA of the CDR3 is TGTGCCAGCAGCTTAGCGCCCGGGCCCTATGGCTACACCTTC. Amino acid sequence: CASSLAPGPYGYTF. This chain joins TRBV7-2 and TRBJ1-2; no definite D call. V gave up 0 bases and J gave up 4 bases, with 9 bases separating them. Germline V CDR1 and CDR2: SGHTA, FQGNSA. The CDR3 has 14 amino acids. Variable domain in full (rest from reference TRBV7-2 and TRBJ1-2): GAGVSQSPSNKVTEKGKDVELRCDPISGHTALYWYRQSLGQGLEFLIYFQGNSAPDKSGLPSDRFSAERTGGSVSTLTIQRTQQEDSAVYLCASSLAPGPYGYTFGSGTRLTVV.